These T cell receptor beta chains were read from a single sample in a study of blood T cells in healthy people across ages. TCRdb recomputed calls from the 5' RACE reads with MiXCR, one row per CDR3 protein. The table lists about 570,000 distinct CDR3 sequences, 25% to 30% of them singletons. The sequenced material came from blood. Source of these receptors: a woman between 65 and 79 years old in good health. CDR3s leave out the opening cysteine and the closing phenylalanine or tryptophan. Some rows mark clone size as missing; the rest say once, few, many or name a class of expanded clone.

clone_size v_call cdr3_aa
many TRBV6-5 ASSYIRTGGGYGYT
. TRBV5-1 ASSDDRAFGNIQY
. TRBV9 ASSVDTGSYEQY
few TRBV19 ASSTRQSNTEAF
. TRBV15 ATSREFVGATTDTQY
few TRBV12-3/TRBV12-4 ASRATGGIDEQY
. TRBV18 ASSPSPRGDYGYT
. TRBV29-1 SVEGQTYEQY
few TRBV20-1 SAGRLGQANEKLF
. TRBV6-5 ASSYFTGVSYEQY
. TRBV20-1 SARDAGGGNTDTQY
. TRBV27 ASSPYRDWGYT
few TRBV7-9 ASSFDPGGGNTEAF
. TRBV2 ASRQASSYEQY
. TRBV6-1 ASSDPVTSLSTDTQY
few TRBV6-2/TRBV6-3 ASSWGLAGGYNEQF